This is a list of T cell receptor beta chains from one sample in a study of OX40 agonist ivuxolimab in advanced cancers. The method was immunoSEQ multiplex PCR; TCRdb's version includes in-frame clones alone and lacks a portion of them. The sample has fewer than 70,000 clones, 85% to 90% seen once. Here the sequenced sample was CD4+ or CD8+ T cells sorted from blood, taken in a trial of the OX40 agonist ivuxolimab. The receptors originated from an adult with an advanced solid tumor such as melanoma, head and neck, liver or kidney cancer. CDR3s leave out the opening cysteine and the closing phenylalanine or tryptophan.

j_call	v_call	cdr3_length	cdr3_aa
TRBJ2-7	TRBV14	13	ASSQVFGGSYEQY
TRBJ2-7	TRBV15	14	ATSRDKGRGRNEQY
TRBJ2-5	TRBV19	17	ASSMGGSPVGGARETQY
TRBJ2-7	TRBV28	14	ASSSPGTGHPYEQY
TRBJ1-6	TRBV18	12	ASSPAGDNSPLH
TRBJ2-6	TRBV28	14	ASSLWSGSGANVLT
TRBJ2-5	TRBV19	11	ASSRGGQETQY
TRBJ2-7	TRBV27	14	ASSLYRTGGYYEQY
TRBJ1-5	TRBV19	12	ASSKVGSNQPQH
TRBJ1-1	TRBV5-1	12	ASSLGTGSFAAF
TRBJ2-5	TRBV4-3	13	ASSRTRDRQETQY
TRBJ2-7	TRBV11-3	12	ASSLGGQGGEQY
TRBJ1-2	TRBV7-8	11	ASSPRLTYGYT
TRBJ1-4	TRBV7-9	14	ASSSFPRTDPGKLF
TRBJ1-6	TRBV4-3	13	ASSQDSGGSSPLH
TRBJ1-2	TRBV18	16	ASSPFFPDRGSNYGYT
TRBJ2-5	TRBV19	11	ASSVGQQETQY
TRBJ2-1	TRBV18	11	ASSSTGYHEQF
TRBJ1-6	TRBV4-1	14	ASSLTIDRANSPLH
TRBJ2-5	TRBV27	15	ASSLVPPSGRKETQY
TRBJ2-1	TRBV27	15	ASSLEYPGGIYNEQF
TRBJ1-6	TRBV7-9	14	ASSLGQGGGNSPLH
TRBJ2-7	TRBV7-9	11	ASRQSGTYEQY
TRBJ2-7	TRBV14	13	ASSQGVGGSYEQY
TRBJ1-1	TRBV21-1	15	ASSPERGAFSYTEAF
TRBJ2-5	TRBV28	8	ASSLETQY
TRBJ1-1	TRBV5-1	13	ASSLASGRDTEAF
TRBJ1-5	TRBV18	13	ASSPLPLSNQPQH
TRBJ2-3	TRBV27	15	ASSLGLVSSSTDTQY